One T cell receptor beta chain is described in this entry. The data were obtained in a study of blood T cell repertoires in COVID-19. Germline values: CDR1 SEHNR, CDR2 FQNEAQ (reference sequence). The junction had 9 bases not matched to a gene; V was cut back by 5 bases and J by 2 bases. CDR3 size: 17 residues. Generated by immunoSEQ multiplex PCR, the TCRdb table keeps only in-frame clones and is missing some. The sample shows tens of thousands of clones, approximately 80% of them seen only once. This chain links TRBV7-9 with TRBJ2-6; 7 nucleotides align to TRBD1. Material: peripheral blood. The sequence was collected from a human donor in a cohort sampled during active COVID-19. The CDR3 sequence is CASSHPTQGAGANVLTF. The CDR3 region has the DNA TGTGCCAGCAGCCACCCTACCCAGGGGGCTGGGGCCAACGTCCTGACTTTC.